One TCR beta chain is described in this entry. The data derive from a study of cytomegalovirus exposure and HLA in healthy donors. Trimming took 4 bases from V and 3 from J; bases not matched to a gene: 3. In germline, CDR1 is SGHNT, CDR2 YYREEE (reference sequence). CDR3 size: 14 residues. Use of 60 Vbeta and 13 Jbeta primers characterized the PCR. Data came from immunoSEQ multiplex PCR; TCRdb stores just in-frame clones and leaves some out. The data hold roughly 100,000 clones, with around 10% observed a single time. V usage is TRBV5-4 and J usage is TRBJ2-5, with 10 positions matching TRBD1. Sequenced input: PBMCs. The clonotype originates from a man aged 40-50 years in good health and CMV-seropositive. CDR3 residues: CASSRTGGEETQYF. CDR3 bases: TGTGCCAGCAGCAGGACAGGGGGTGAAGAGACCCAGTACTTC.